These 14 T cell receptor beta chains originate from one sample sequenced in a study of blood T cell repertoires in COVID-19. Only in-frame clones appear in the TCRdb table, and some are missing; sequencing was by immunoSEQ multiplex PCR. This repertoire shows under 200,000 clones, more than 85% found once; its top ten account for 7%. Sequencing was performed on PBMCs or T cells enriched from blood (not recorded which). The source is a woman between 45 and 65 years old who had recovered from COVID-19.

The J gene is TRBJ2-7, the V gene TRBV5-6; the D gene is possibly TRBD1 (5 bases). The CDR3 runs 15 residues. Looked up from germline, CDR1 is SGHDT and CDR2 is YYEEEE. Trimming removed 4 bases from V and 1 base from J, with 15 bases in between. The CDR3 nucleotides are TGTGCCAGCAGCGCGAGAGGAAGGGGATCCTACGAGCAGTACTTC. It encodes CASSARGRGSYEQYF.

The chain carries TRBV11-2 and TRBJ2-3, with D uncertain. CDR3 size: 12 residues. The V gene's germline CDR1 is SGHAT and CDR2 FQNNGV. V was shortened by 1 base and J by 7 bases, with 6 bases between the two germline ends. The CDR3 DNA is TGTGCCAGCAGCTTAGGCGGTAATACGCAGTATTTT. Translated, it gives CASSLGGNTQYF. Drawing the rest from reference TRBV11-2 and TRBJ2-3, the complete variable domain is EAGVAQSPRYKIIEKRQSVAFWCNPISGHATLYWYQQILGQGPKLLIQFQNNGVVDDSQLPKDRFSAERLKGVDSTLKIQPAKLEDSAVYLCASSLGGNTQYFGPGTRLTVL.

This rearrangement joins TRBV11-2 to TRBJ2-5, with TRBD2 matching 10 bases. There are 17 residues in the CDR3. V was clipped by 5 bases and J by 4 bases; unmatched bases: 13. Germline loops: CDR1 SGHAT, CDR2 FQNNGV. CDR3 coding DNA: TGTGCCAGCAGCCCAGCGGGAGGGAGGATTACTGTAGAGACCCAGTACTTC. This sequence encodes CASSPAGGRITVETQYF.

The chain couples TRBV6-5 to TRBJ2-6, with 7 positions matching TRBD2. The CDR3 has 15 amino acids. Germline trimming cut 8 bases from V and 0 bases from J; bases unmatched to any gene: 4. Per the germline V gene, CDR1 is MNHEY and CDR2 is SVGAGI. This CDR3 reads CASFGGGSGANVLTF. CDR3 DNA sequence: TGTGCCAGCTTTGGGGGGGGCTCTGGGGCCAACGTCCTGACTTTC.

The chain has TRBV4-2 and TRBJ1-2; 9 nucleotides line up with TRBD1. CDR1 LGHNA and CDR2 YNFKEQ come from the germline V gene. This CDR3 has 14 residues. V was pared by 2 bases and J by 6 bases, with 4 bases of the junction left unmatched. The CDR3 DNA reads TGTGCCAGCAGCCAAAGGACAGGGGCCCATGGCTACACCTTC. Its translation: CASSQRTGAHGYTF.

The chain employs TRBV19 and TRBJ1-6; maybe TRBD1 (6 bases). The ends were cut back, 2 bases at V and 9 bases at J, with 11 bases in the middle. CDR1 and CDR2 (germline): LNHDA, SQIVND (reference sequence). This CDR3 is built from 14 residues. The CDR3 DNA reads TGTGCCAGTAGTATACAGGGGCAGGGTTCACCCCTCCACTTT. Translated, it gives CASSIQGQGSPLHF.

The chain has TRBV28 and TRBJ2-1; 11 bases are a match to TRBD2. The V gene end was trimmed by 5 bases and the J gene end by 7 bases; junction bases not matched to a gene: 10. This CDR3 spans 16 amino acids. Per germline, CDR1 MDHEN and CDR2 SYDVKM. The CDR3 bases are TGTGCCAGCAGTCCCTCCGGTAGCGGGAGGGTGAATGAGCAGTTCTTC. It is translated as CASSPSGSGRVNEQFF.

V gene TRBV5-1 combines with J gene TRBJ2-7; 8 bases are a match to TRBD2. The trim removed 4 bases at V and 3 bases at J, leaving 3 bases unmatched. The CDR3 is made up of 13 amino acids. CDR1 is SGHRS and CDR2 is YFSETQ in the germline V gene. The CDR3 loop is CASSGTSVYEQYF. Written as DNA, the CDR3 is TGCGCCAGCAGCGGGACTAGTGTCTACGAGCAGTACTTC.

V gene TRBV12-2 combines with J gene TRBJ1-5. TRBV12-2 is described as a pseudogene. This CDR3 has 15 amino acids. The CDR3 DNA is TGTGCAAGTCGCTTAGTTACTGGTGGCAATCAGCCCCAGCATTTT. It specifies CASRLVTGGNQPQHF.

The CDR3 protein is CASSLIASGSYNEQFF. The CDR3 coding sequence is TGTGCCAGCAGCTTAATTGCCAGCGGCTCCTACAATGAGCAGTTCTTC. The chain uses TRBV7-3 and TRBJ2-1, with TRBD2 as a possible D gene (5 bases). Germline V CDR1 and CDR2: SGHTA, FQGTGA. This CDR3 is built from 16 residues. V was trimmed by 1 base and J by 0 bases, leaving 10 bases between them.

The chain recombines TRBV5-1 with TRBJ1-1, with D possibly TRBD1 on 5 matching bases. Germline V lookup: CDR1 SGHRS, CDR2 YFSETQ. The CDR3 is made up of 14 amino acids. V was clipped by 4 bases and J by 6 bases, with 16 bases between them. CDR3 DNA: TGCGCCAGCAGCCCGAGTGGGGGGATATCTGAAGCTTTCTTT. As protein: CASSPSGGISEAFF.

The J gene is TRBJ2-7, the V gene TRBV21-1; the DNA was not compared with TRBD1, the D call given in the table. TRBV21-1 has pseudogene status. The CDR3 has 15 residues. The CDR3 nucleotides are TGTGCCAGCAGCAAACTTGGACAGGGGGCGCGGGAGCAGTACTTC. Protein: CASSKLGQGAREQYF.

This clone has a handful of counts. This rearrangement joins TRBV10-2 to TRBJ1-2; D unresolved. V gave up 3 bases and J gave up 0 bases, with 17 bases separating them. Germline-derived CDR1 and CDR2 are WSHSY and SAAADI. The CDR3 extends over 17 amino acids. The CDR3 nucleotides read TGCGCCAGCAGTGATGGCTCGCTCGGCCTAGCTAACTATGGCTACACCTTC. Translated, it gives CASSDGSLGLANYGYTF.

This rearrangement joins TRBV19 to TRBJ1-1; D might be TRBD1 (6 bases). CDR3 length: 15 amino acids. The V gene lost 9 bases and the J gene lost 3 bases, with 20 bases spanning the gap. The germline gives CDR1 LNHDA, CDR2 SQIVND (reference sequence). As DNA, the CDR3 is TGTGCCAGCCGACAGGTACAATTCTGGGACACTGAAGCTTTCTTT. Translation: CASRQVQFWDTEAFF.